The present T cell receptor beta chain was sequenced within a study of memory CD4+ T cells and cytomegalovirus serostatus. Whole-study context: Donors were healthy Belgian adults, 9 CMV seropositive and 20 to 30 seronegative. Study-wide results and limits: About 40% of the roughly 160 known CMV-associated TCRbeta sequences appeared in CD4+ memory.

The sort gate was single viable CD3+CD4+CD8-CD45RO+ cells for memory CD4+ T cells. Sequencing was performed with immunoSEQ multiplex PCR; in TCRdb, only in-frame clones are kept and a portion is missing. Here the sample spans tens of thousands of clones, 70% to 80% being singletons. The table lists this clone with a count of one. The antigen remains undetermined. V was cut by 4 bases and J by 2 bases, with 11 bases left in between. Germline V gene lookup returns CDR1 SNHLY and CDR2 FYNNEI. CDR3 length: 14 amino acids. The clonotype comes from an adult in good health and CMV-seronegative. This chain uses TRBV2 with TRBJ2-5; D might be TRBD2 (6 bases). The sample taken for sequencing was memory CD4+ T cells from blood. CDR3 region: CASSASDYQETQYF. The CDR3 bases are TGTGCCAGCAGTGCTAGCGACTATCAAGAGACCCAGTACTTC.